This T cell receptor (beta chain) was sequenced for a study of PD-1 blockade in classical Hodgkin lymphoma (dated by TCRdb to 2018 to 2020). With respect to the entire study: Nivolumab dosing was 3 mg/kg intravenously every 2 weeks, continuing until either disease progression or unacceptable toxicity. To define a peripheral blood immune signature of response to PD-1 blockade in classical Hodgkin lymphoma, the study combined TCR beta sequencing with CyTOF.

There are 16 amino acids in the CDR3, from cysteine to phenylalanine inclusive. The DNA shown is the 48-base CDR3, in frame from base 1. The CDR1 and CDR2 encoded by the germline V gene (reference sequence) are MNHNY and SVGAGI. Trimming costs V 0 bases and J 1 base, and their ends lie 10 bases apart. Here is what the overall study found, with its caveats: The study covered only a single clinical trial cohort, and the causes of the repertoire differences, possibly disease activity or prior therapy, were still not defined. Baseline TCR diversity was reported to be lower in newly diagnosed patients than in healthy donors, and even lower in relapsed/refractory patients. By C4D1, a significant rise was seen in CD4+ TCR diversity but not in CD8+ TCR diversity (p=0.0027 vs p=0.16), and the rise was most apparent among complete responders (p=0.02). Lower diversity was seen in patients whose nivolumab began less than 1 year after ASCT, and these patients were left out of later analyses so that immune reconstitution would not confound the results. Among trial patients, those achieving complete response had baseline diversity similar to that of newly diagnosed patients, while diversity was significantly lower in partial responders and progressors.

The sample's time point, from its label and the paper: cycle 2 day 1 (C2D1) of nivolumab. All trial patients had relapsed after autologous stem cell transplantation, with cohorts A, B and C differing in prior brentuximab vedotin exposure. The trial cohort included 45 to 65 patients with relapsed/refractory classical Hodgkin lymphoma, and each patient had a best overall response of complete response, partial response or progressive disease. In the multi-cohort phase II CheckMate 205 trial, trial patients received single-agent nivolumab. An independent review committee assessed best overall response by applying the 2007 International Working Group response criteria. Trial PBMCs were collected immediately before nivolumab initiation (C1D1) and during therapy at cycle 2 day 1 and cycle 4 day 1. After peripheral blood was drawn into 8 mL Vacutainer Cell Preparation Tubes, PBMCs were isolated by centrifugation and then cryopreserved.

On this clone itself: Its antigen has not been determined. No quality values exist for individual bases; no much larger clone is one base distant.

The Qiagen DNeasy kit was used to extract genomic DNA from unsorted PBMCs and from the negatively selected CD4+ and CD8+ fractions. TCR beta CDR3 regions were amplified by immunoSEQ multiplex PCR using primers annealing to V and J segments. A synthetic immune receptor repertoire was used to minimize amplification bias, and any remaining bias was removed computationally after sequencing. In the paper's pipeline: Repertoire diversity was quantified as the Shannon entropy index using custom Python scripts. Unsorted, CD4+ and CD8+ repertoires were analyzed separately, except for combined analyses in which CD4+ and CD8+ sequences were merged in silico. A clone was considered expanded if an increase in frequency of at least 2-fold after treatment relative to C1D1 was found, and a pseudocount of 0.5 was applied to clones undetected at baseline. Clones with 0 or 1 copy at C1D1 were defined as singleton clones, while clones with 2 or more copies were defined as non-singleton clones. By matching protein sequences in sorted samples from the same patient, clones expanded in unsorted samples were annotated as CD4+, CD8+ or unknown. Diversity changes from C1D1 to C4D1 were tested in paired samples using Wilcoxon tests. As stored in TCRdb, this immuneACCESS dataset retains in-frame rearrangements with V and J assigned. A fraction of the clones does not appear; measured against another copy, unresolved V genes explain less than half of the discrepancy, and the remainder lacks a known reason. V, J and clone size reflect that table, while D and trimming were determined from the DNA. The sample contains around 66,000 clones, about 70% of them found a single time. Of the sample, 9% to 10% is held by the ten largest clones.

Here the sequenced sample was peripheral blood mononuclear cells (PBMCs), taken before the second cycle of nivolumab. This receptor was obtained from a human donor with classical Hodgkin lymphoma. Recombination connected TRBV6-6 to TRBJ1-3; the D gene is possibly TRBD1, with 5 bases matching. In nucleotides, the sequence is TGTGCCAGCAGTTACTCCGCAGGGCCTTCTGGAAACACCATATATTTT. This yields the protein CASSYSAGPSGNTIYF.